Sequencing of this T cell receptor beta chain was carried out in a study of blood T cell repertoires in COVID-19. Study-level background: Material from acute and convalescent COVID-19 was sourced from the United States, Italy and Spain.

Some clones are missing from TCRdb's copy, which holds only in-frame ones; the method was immunoSEQ multiplex PCR. Of under 200,000 clones listed, more than 70% are singletons. CDR3 size: 12 residues. Germline CDR1 reads LNHNV; CDR2 reads YYDKDF (reference sequence). V was pared by 9 bases and J by 7 bases, with 8 bases of the junction left unmatched. Participant-reported clinical history was the basis for cohort assignment. Donors in Cohort 3 who had recovered were those with two negative PCRs, healthcare professional clearance, or resolution of their symptoms. The chain combines TRBV15 with TRBJ1-1, with 7 bases lining up with TRBD1. The sequenced material came from PBMCs or T cells enriched from blood (not recorded which). The source of this sequence is a woman aged 18 to 35 who had recovered from COVID-19. The CDR3 protein is CATRGDSIEAFF. The CDR3 region has the DNA TGTGCCACTCGCGGGGACAGTATTGAAGCTTTCTTT.